Presented here are 17 T cell receptor beta chains from one specimen sequenced in a study of T cells in Graves' hyperthyroidism and ophthalmopathy. It was RNA transcripts that yielded the amplified TCR beta CDR3 regions. During a first-round RT-PCR of the TCR CDR3, the HTBI primer set was used. MiXCR, run by TCRdb on the multiplex PCR reads, gives a single entry per CDR3 protein. Among about 330,000 distinct CDR3 sequences listed, roughly an eighth were seen once. The sequenced material came from blood. These receptors originate from a woman aged 40 to 50 with Graves' ophthalmopathy.

This clonotype was detected ten times or more. This CDR3 reads CASSQGQGEKDTQYF. CDR3 bases: TGTGCCAGCAGCCAGGGACAGGGGGAGAAAGATACGCAGTATTTT. The chain couples TRBV3-1 to TRBJ2-3; 11 bases line up with TRBD1. This CDR3 has 15 amino acids. Germline CDR1 reads LGHDT; CDR2 reads YNNKEL (reference sequence). Trimming removed 3 bases from V and 5 bases from J; junction bases left unmatched: 4.

This clonotype was seen ten or more times. The chain employs TRBV12-3 or TRBV12-4 and TRBJ1-2; D gene uncertain. V lost 7 bases and J lost 4, with 10 bases in between. The CDR3 totals 12 residues. CDR3 sequence: CASTLGPYGYTF. In DNA form, the CDR3 reads TGTGCCAGCACTCTCGGACCCTATGGCTACACCTTC.

A word on this clonotype: Being one base from a much bigger clone, this may be a read error. The chain combines TRBV29-1 with TRBJ2-3; possible D gene TRBD2, 6 bases. V was cut by 6 bases and J by 6 bases, with 19 bases left in between. The CDR3 covers 14 residues. Germline V gene lookup returns CDR1 SQVTM and CDR2 ANQGSEA. The CDR3 here is CSVGDSVELDTQYF. The CDR3 DNA reads TGCAGCGTGGGGGACTCCGTGGAATTGGATACGCAGTATTTT.

This clonotype was recorded at least ten times. The chain recombines TRBV6-1 with TRBJ1-1; D remains unclear. Between the trimmed V and J ends, which lost 5 bases and 5 bases, there was a span of 18 bases. The length of the CDR3 is 15 residues. CDR1 and CDR2 (germline): MNHNS, SASEGT. The CDR3 loop is CASSYIRVVGTEAFF. In DNA, the CDR3 is TGTGCCAGCAGTTACATTAGGGTCGTTGGAACTGAAGCTTTCTTT.

This clonotype appeared many times. This sequence joins TRBV7-6 and TRBJ2-7; 7 positions agree with TRBD1. J lost 0 bases, V lost 5 bases, and 7 bases had no gene match. The CDR3 loop spans 15 amino acids. In germline, CDR1 is SGHVS, CDR2 FNYEAQ. The CDR3 loop reads CASSVGDSRSYEQYF. CDR3 in DNA: TGTGCCAGCAGCGTGGGGGACAGCCGCTCCTACGAGCAGTACTTC.

This clonotype was counted ten times or more. The chain combines TRBV6-5 with TRBJ2-7; D is possibly TRBD1 (5 bases). The CDR3 is made up of 16 amino acids. Trimming stripped 0 bases from V and 5 bases from J, with 17 bases between. Germline V gene lookup returns CDR1 MNHEY and CDR2 SVGAGI. CDR3 sequence (DNA): TGTGCCAGCAGTTACTCGGAGACAGCATGGGTGGACGAGCAGTACTTC. Translating gives CASSYSETAWVDEQYF.

This clonotype has only a few counts. The genes are TRBV12-3 or TRBV12-4 and TRBJ2-5; perhaps TRBD1 as D (6 bases). The V end lost 5 bases, the J end lost 4 bases, and 11 bases lay between the germline ends. This CDR3 region has 13 residues. The CDR3 region has the DNA TGTGCCAGCAGTACAGGGTTTCCAGAGACCCAGTACTTC. This sequence encodes CASSTGFPETQYF.

This clonotype was counted at least ten times. The chain links TRBV24-1 to TRBJ2-1; weak D call: TRBD1 (6 bases). V was trimmed by 4 bases and J by 9 bases, leaving 18 bases between them. CDR1 is KGHDR, CDR2 SFDVKD, per germline. The CDR3 sequence is 15 residues long. The CDR3, as DNA: TGTGCCACCAGTGACACCGGGACAAAGAAATTTGAGCAGTTCTTC. It specifies CATSDTGTKKFEQFF.

This clonotype turned up a few times. The chain links TRBV7-8 to TRBJ2-2, with 9 nucleotides matching TRBD1. The CDR3 extends over 18 amino acids. Germline CDR1 is SGHVS and CDR2 is FQNEAQ. V lost 8 bases, J lost 5 bases, and 18 bases stayed unmatched. CDR3 loop: CASSNPYEGGQGTGELFF. CDR3 nucleotides: TGTGCCAGCTCAAACCCCTACGAAGGGGGACAGGGAACCGGGGAGCTGTTTTTT.

The rearrangement links TRBV5-1 to TRBJ2-3, with 7 bases fitting TRBD1. The CDR3 has 14 residues. CDR1 is SGHRS and CDR2 is YFSETQ in the germline V gene. V gave up 4 bases and J gave up 4 bases; unmatched junction bases: 6. DNA for the CDR3: TGCGCCAGCAGCCAAGGGGGCGTCGCAGATACGCAGTATTTT. This translates into CASSQGGVADTQYF. Full variable domain (outside the CDR3, taken from reference TRBV5-1 and TRBJ2-3): KAGVTQTPRYLIKTRGQQVTLSCSPISGHRSVSWYQQTPGQGLQFLFEYFSETQRNKGNFPGRFSGRQFSNSRSEMNVSTLELGDSALYLCASSQGGVADTQYFGPGTRLTVL.

This clonotype occurred many times. The chain links TRBV5-8 to TRBJ1-2; D is unclear. Germline V gene data show CDR1 as SGHTS and CDR2 as YDEGEE. The CDR3 spans 13 residues. V lost 2 bases and J lost 7, with 12 bases in between. The CDR3 DNA reads as TGTGCCAGCAGCTTCGCACGGATGGGTGGCTACACCTTC. This codes for CASSFARMGGYTF.

This clonotype was counted a few times. J is TRBJ1-1 and V is TRBV19; the D gene is possibly TRBD1 (5 bases). CDR3 length: 16 residues. Germline V gene data show CDR1 as LNHDA and CDR2 as SQIVND (reference sequence). V lost 7 bases, J lost 0 bases, and 18 bases lay in between. The chain's CDR3 is CASTHLLDSLNTEAFF. CDR3 in DNA: TGTGCCAGTACCCACCTTCTAGACAGTTTGAACACTGAAGCTTTCTTT.

This clonotype was counted only a few times. This clone may be a read error of a much larger clone one base away. The chain joins TRBV20-1 to TRBJ2-3; D may be TRBD2 (5 bases). Germline CDR1 is DFQATT and CDR2 is SNEGSKA (reference sequence). Trimming took 6 bases from V and 0 from J, leaving 10 bases between them. This CDR3 comprises 13 residues. CDR3 coding DNA: TGCAGTGCGAGTAGGAGGAGCACAGATACGCAGTATTTT. Protein sequence: CSASRRSTDTQYF.

V is TRBV4-2 and J is TRBJ1-3; TRBD1 is a possible D gene (5 bases). V was cut by 0 bases and J by 1 base, with 10 bases left in between. The length of the CDR3 is 16 residues. Germline values: CDR1 LGHNA, CDR2 YNFKEQ. CDR3 loop: CASSQDAGASGNTIYF. Here the CDR3 DNA reads TGTGCCAGCAGCCAAGATGCCGGGGCGTCTGGAAACACCATATATTTT.

This clonotype was observed many times. J is TRBJ2-1 and V is TRBV2; possible D gene TRBD2, 5 bases. Germline-derived CDR1 and CDR2 are SNHLY and FYNNEI. Trimming cost V 4 bases and J 6 bases, with 16 bases left between them. This CDR3 has 15 residues. CDR3 coding DNA: TGTGCCAGCAGTGGACTATCGCTAGATTTCAATGAGCAGTTCTTC. As protein: CASSGLSLDFNEQFF.

This clonotype was seen repeatedly, ten times or more. The rearrangement uses TRBV7-2 and TRBJ2-7, with 10 bases aligning to TRBD2. The V gene's germline CDR1 is SGHTA and CDR2 FQGNSA. The CDR3 spans 19 residues. V lost 2 bases and J lost 0; bases outside the gene matches: 13. The CDR3 region is CASSLLPGLAVPSSYEQYF. Here the CDR3 DNA reads TGTGCCAGCAGCTTACTTCCTGGACTAGCGGTCCCAAGCTCCTACGAGCAGTACTTC.

With regard to this clonotype: At one end, the junction sequence differs from germline, possibly due to a read error. This sequence joins TRBV4-1 and TRBJ2-4; a possible D gene is TRBD1 (8 bases). The germline gives CDR1 MGHRA, CDR2 YSYEKL. The CDR3 has 21 residues. CDR3: CTSSQVGRGQVRVQAKNIQYF. CDR3 DNA: TGCACCAGCAGCCAAGTAGGGAGGGGACAGGTCCGTGTACAAGCCAAAAACATTCAGTACTTC.